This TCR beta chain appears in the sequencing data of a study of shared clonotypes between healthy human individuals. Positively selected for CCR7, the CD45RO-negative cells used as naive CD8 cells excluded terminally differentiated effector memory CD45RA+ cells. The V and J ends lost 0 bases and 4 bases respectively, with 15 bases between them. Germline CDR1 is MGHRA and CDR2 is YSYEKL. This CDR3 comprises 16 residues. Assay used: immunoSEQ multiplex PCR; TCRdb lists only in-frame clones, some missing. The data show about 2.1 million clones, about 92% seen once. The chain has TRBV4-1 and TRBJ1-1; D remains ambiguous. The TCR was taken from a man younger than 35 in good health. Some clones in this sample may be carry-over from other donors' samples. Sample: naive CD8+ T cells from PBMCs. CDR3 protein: CASSQEDSGRGTEAFF. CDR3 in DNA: TGCGCCAGCAGCCAAGAAGATAGCGGTCGGGGCACTGAAGCTTTCTTT.